This T cell receptor (beta chain) was sequenced in a study of HIV-infected patients and healthy controls. This clonotype was counted only a few times. MiXCR, run by TCRdb on the 5' RACE reads, gives a single entry per CDR3 protein. Among approximately 67,000 distinct CDR3 sequences listed, around 17% were seen once. Germline V gene sequence: CDR1 SEHNR, CDR2 FQNEAQ (reference sequence). V was clipped by 11 bases and J by 8 bases, with 18 bases between them. This CDR3 is built from 12 residues. This chain connects TRBV7-9 to TRBJ1-1, with D unresolved. This sequence was found in a human donor in good health. The sample consisted of CD4+ T cells from blood. CDR3 amino acids: CAGGSPATEAFF. CDR3 nucleotide sequence: TGTGCCGGAGGTTCCCCAGCGACGGAAGCTTTCTTT.